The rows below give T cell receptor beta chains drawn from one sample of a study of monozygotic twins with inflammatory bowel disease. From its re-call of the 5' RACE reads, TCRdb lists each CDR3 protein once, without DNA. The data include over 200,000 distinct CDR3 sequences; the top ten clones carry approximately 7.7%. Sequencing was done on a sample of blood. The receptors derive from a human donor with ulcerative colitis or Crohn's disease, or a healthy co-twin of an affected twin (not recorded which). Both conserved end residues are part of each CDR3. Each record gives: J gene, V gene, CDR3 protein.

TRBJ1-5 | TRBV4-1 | CASSQGQGGVDQPQHF
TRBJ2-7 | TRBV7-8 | CASSFMQDLSYEQYF
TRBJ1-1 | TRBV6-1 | CASSTGQPRTEAFF
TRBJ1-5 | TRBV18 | CASSRVMSNQPQHF
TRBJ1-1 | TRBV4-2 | CASSQEQGRTEAFF
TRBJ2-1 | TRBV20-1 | CSARERGGPYNEQFF
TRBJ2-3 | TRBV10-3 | CAISEMLAGSTDTQYF
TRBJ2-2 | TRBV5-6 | CTSSRMYGELFF
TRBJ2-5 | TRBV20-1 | CSAFLAGGLETQYF
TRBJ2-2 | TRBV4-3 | CASSHHGLLYGDGGELFF
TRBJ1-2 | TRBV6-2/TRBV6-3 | CASSQGLRGYTF
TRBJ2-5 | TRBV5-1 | CASSLGVGFFQETQYF
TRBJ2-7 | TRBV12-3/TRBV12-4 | CASSRTSGSGYEQYF
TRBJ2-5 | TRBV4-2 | CASSQELYGVDGKGLETQYF
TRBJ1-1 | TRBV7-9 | CASSLGQSMNTEAFF
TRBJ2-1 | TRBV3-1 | CASSQVVSYNEQFF
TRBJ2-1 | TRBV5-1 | CASSSRSGSATEQFF
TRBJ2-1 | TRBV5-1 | CASSAGTSGGLHNEQFF
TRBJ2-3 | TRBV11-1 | CASSPSGDGQGSTDTQYF
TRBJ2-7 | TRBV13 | CASSGGGKLGYEQYF
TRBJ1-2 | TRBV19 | CASSRELLAVGYTF
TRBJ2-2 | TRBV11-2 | CASSSLEADNTGELFF
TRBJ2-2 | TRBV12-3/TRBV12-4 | CASSTAPAGELFF
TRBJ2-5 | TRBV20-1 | CSASWVAGGQETQYF
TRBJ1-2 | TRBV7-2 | CASSLAPIEAKPTYGYTF
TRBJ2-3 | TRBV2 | CASSFARGKKDTQYF
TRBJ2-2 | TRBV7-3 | CASSLDQNGELFF
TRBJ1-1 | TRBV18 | CASSLRTGDTEAFF
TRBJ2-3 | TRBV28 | CASSLDYLSTDTQYF